A single sample gave rise to the 31 T cell receptor beta chains below, sequenced in a study of control samples from healthy donors and cancer patients. Produced via immunoSEQ multiplex PCR; TCRdb's table is partial and in-frame only. Seen here are about 95,000 clones, around 81% observed once, and the top ten hold approximately 20%. The source material was blood. These receptors all come from a man aged 25 to 40 in good health.

V usage is TRBV6-5 and J usage is TRBJ1-1, with no clear D. V was pared by 7 bases and J by 2 bases, with 8 bases between. Germline CDR1 is MNHEY and CDR2 is SVGAGI. This CDR3 is 12 amino acids long. The chain's CDR3 is CASIKVNTEAFF. In DNA, the CDR3 is TGTGCCAGCATCAAGGTCAACACTGAAGCTTTCTTT.

This chain links TRBV5-1 with TRBJ1-4; possible D gene TRBD1, 5 bases. The V gene lost 5 bases and the J gene lost 7 bases, with 15 bases spanning the gap. The V gene's germline CDR1 is SGHRS and CDR2 YFSETQ. The CDR3 totals 14 residues. CDR3 coding DNA: TGCGCCAGCAGTTCGGGGGTTATGACTGAAAAACTGTTTTTT. Translated: CASSSGVMTEKLFF.

This rearrangement joins TRBV7-3 to TRBJ1-2, with D perhaps matching TRBD1 (5 bases). CDR1 and CDR2 from the germline V gene are SGHTA and FQGTGA. Trimming cost V 2 bases and J 5 bases, with 15 bases left between them. The CDR3 has 15 amino acids. The CDR3 loop is CASSLQGGANYGYTF. The CDR3 DNA reads TGTGCCAGCAGCTTACAGGGAGGAGCAAATTATGGCTACACCTTC.

This chain uses TRBV30 with TRBJ2-2; possibly TRBD2 for D (5 bases). The germline CDR1 and CDR2 sequences are GTSNPN and SVGIG (reference sequence). The CDR3 has 13 amino acids. Trimming shortened V by 3 bases and J by 9 bases, and 14 bases separated the two germline ends. The CDR3: CAWSGLGSRELFF. The CDR3 bases are TGTGCCTGGAGCGGTTTAGGGAGCAGGGAGCTGTTTTTT.

The chain uses TRBV4-1 and TRBJ1-5; the D is unclear. This CDR3 is built from 15 residues. Germline CDR1 is MGHRA and CDR2 is YSYEKL. Trimming pared 4 bases from V and 3 bases from J, leaving 13 bases between. CDR3 in amino acids: CASSRLRRNNQPQHF. CDR3 coding DNA: TGCGCCAGCAGCCGCCTCCGACGGAACAATCAGCCCCAGCATTTT.

The sample holds a few counts of this clone. This sequence joins TRBV9 and TRBJ1-3, with D hard to call. This CDR3 is 11 amino acids long. V was trimmed by 4 bases and J by 3 bases, leaving 2 bases between them. The germline gives CDR1 SGDLS, CDR2 YYNGEE. CDR3 nucleotide sequence: TGTGCCAGCAGCATTGGAAACACCATATATTTT. This encodes CASSIGNTIYF.

There are a few counts of this clone. In DNA form, the CDR3 reads TGTGCCAGCAGCCCCAAACGGGGCGTCGGATACGAGCAGTACTTC. This encodes CASSPKRGVGYEQYF. This chain connects TRBV7-9 to TRBJ2-7, with D perhaps being TRBD1 or TRBD2 (5 bases each). Germline CDR1 reads SEHNR; CDR2 reads FQNEAQ (reference sequence). The CDR3 sequence is 15 residues long. V lost 5 bases and J 4 bases, leaving 18 bases between the germline ends.

This chain joins TRBV12-3 or TRBV12-4 and TRBJ1-1; no reliable D call. V was pared by 5 bases and J by 7 bases, with 14 bases between. The CDR3 contains 13 residues. CDR3 bases: TGTGCCAGCAGTCCCCCTACTAAATATGAAGCTTTCTTT. Residues: CASSPPTKYEAFF.

The CDR3 DNA reads as TGTGCCAGCATTAGTCTCCCCATTGGCACAGATACGCAGTATTTT. Translation gives CASISLPIGTDTQYF. The chain employs TRBV2 and TRBJ2-3; D call uncertain. Germline values: CDR1 SNHLY, CDR2 FYNNEI. V was shortened by 7 bases and J by 1 base, with 15 bases between the two germline ends. The length of the CDR3 is 15 residues.

The chain carries TRBV2 and TRBJ2-7, with 7 bases identical to TRBD1. This CDR3 comprises 12 residues. Germline CDR1 is SNHLY and CDR2 is FYNNEI. V gave up 8 bases and J gave up 7 bases; unmatched junction bases: 8. CDR3 sequence reads: CASWRTGKEQYF. CDR3 in DNA: TGTGCCAGCTGGCGGACAGGAAAGGAGCAGTACTTC.

The rearrangement uses TRBV7-9 and TRBJ2-1; 8 nucleotides match TRBD2. CDR1 and CDR2 (germline): SEHNR, FQNEAQ (reference sequence). Trimming removed 2 bases from V and 7 bases from J; junction bases left unmatched: 10. This CDR3 region has 16 residues. CDR3 sequence reads: CASSLLGGGLTNEQFF. The DNA for the CDR3 is TGTGCCAGCAGCTTACTTGGCGGGGGGTTAACTAATGAGCAGTTCTTC.

The chain recombines TRBV7-3 with TRBJ1-4, with a weak D call TRBD1 (6 bases). The CDR3 extends over 14 amino acids. Germline loops: CDR1 SGHTA, CDR2 FQGTGA. V shed 5 bases and J shed 5 bases, with 12 bases lying between them. As DNA, the CDR3 is TGTGCCAGCAGCCCGACAGGAGGCAATGAAAAACTGTTTTTT. It encodes CASSPTGGNEKLFF.

The rearrangement links TRBV28 to TRBJ2-7; the D is unclear. Germline V gives CDR1 MDHEN, CDR2 SYDVKM. Trimming removed 9 bases at V and 6 bases at J, with 18 bases between. The CDR3 length is 13 residues. The CDR3 region is CASKDRSSFEQYF. The CDR3 DNA is TGTGCCAGTAAGGACCGTTCCTCATTCGAGCAGTACTTC.

On this clone: Other DNA sequences from this sample encode an identical CDR3 as well. The rearrangement joins TRBV5-1 to TRBJ1-1, with D perhaps matching TRBD1 (5 bases). The germline gives CDR1 SGHRS, CDR2 YFSETQ. The CDR3 is 11 amino acids. V gave up 0 bases and J gave up 11 bases, with 8 bases separating them. The CDR3 loop is CASSLAGFAFF. In DNA, the CDR3 is TGCGCCAGCAGCTTGGCAGGGTTTGCTTTCTTT.

This clone was observed many times. Other DNA sequences from this sample encode an identical CDR3 as well. The rearrangement links TRBV27 to TRBJ1-6, with a tentative D call TRBD1 (5 bases). Germline CDR1 MNHEY, CDR2 SMNVEV (reference sequence). The length of the CDR3 is 13 residues. Trimming left V 1 base short and J 9 bases short, with 7 bases between. The CDR3 DNA is TGTGCCAGCAGTTTATTCGGGGGTTCACCCCTCCACTTT. Its protein is CASSLFGGSPLHF.

The chain joins TRBV29-1 to TRBJ2-4; a possible D gene is TRBD1 (6 bases). V lost 6 bases and J 8 bases, leaving 20 bases between the germline ends. Germline CDR1 is SQVTM and CDR2 is ANQGSEA. This CDR3 spans 14 amino acids. The CDR3 coding sequence is TGCAGCGTAAACAGGGCGACATCCTCAGACATTCAGTACTTC. It translates to CSVNRATSSDIQYF.

This chain joins TRBV27 and TRBJ2-1, with D perhaps matching TRBD2 (6 bases). Germline V gene sequence: CDR1 MNHEY, CDR2 SMNVEV (reference sequence). This CDR3 contains 15 residues. With 7 bases removed from V and 1 base from J, the gap between germline ends came to 14 bases. The CDR3 sequence: CASKGWGLSYNEQFF. The CDR3 nucleotides are TGTGCCAGCAAGGGGTGGGGACTTTCCTACAATGAGCAGTTCTTC.

The CDR3 sequence is CASSFFRGDTQYF. The CDR3 DNA sequence: TGTGCCAGCAGTTTCTTCAGGGGGGATACGCAGTATTTT. J is TRBJ2-3 and V is TRBV27; 7 nucleotides match TRBD1. In germline, CDR1 is MNHEY, CDR2 SMNVEV (reference sequence). Trimming removed 3 bases from V and 6 bases from J; junction bases left unmatched: 3. CDR3 size: 13 residues.

This chain joins TRBV7-9 and TRBJ2-7; no clear D. V lost 3 bases, J lost 0 bases, and 3 bases lay in between. Germline-derived CDR1 and CDR2 are SEHNR and FQNEAQ (reference sequence). The CDR3 has 12 residues. This CDR3 is CASSLSSYEQYF. Written as DNA, the CDR3 is TGTGCCAGCAGCTTGAGCTCCTACGAGCAGTACTTC.

The chain links TRBV6-5 to TRBJ2-1; D is undetermined. V lost 8 bases, J lost 5 bases, and 16 bases lay in between. CDR1 is MNHEY, CDR2 SVGAGI, per germline. The length of the CDR3 is 14 residues. CDR3 amino acids: CASSNTILNNEQFF. In DNA, the CDR3 is TGTGCCAGCTCTAACACTATACTCAACAATGAGCAGTTCTTC.

V is TRBV18 and J is TRBJ1-5; D unclear. V shed 2 bases and J shed 5 bases, with 4 bases lying between them. The CDR3 has 12 amino acids. Germline assignment: CDR1 KGHSH and CDR2 LQKENI. The DNA of the CDR3 is TGTGCCAGCTCACCAGCGGATCAGCCCCAGCATTTT. Amino acid sequence: CASSPADQPQHF.

The rearrangement links TRBV5-1 to TRBJ2-5; TRBD1 aligns across 8 bases. This CDR3 has 14 amino acids. Germline V gene data show CDR1 as SGHRS and CDR2 as YFSETQ. Trimming at V came to 2 bases and at J to 1 base, leaving 1 base not matched to a gene. CDR3 residues: CASSFRGLQETQYF. The CDR3 nucleotides are TGCGCCAGCAGCTTCAGGGGGCTCCAAGAGACCCAGTACTTC.

This clone has just a few counts. The chain employs TRBV9 and TRBJ2-2, with no clear D. The length of the CDR3 is 13 residues. The V gene's germline CDR1 is SGDLS and CDR2 YYNGEE. V was trimmed by 0 bases and J by 8 bases, leaving 8 bases between them. DNA of the CDR3: TGTGCCAGCAGCGTAGGGGTAAGGGGGGAGCTGTTTTTT. Its protein product is CASSVGVRGELFF. Based on the CDR3 plus reference TRBV9 and TRBJ2-2, the full variable domain is DSGVTQTPKHLITATGQRVTLRCSPRSGDLSVYWYQQSLDQGLQFLIQYYNGEERAKGNILERFSAQQFPDLHSELNLSSLELGDSALYFCASSVGVRGELFFGEGSRLTVL.

This clone was counted a few times. The chain carries TRBV5-1 and TRBJ2-7; D is undetermined. Germline lookup yields CDR1 SGHRS and CDR2 YFSETQ. The CDR3 is made up of 14 amino acids. The V and J ends lost 0 bases and 0 bases respectively, with 7 bases between them. CDR3 sequence: CASSLEASSYEQYF. The DNA of the CDR3 is TGCGCCAGCAGCTTGGAGGCCAGCTCCTACGAGCAGTACTTC. The full variable domain, in which reference TRBV5-1 and TRBJ2-7 provide the parts outside the CDR3, is KAGVTQTPRYLIKTRGQQVTLSCSPISGHRSVSWYQQTPGQGLQFLFEYFSETQRNKGNFPGRFSGRQFSNSRSEMNVSTLELGDSALYLCASSLEASSYEQYFGPGTRLTVT.

The chain uses TRBV6-1 and TRBJ2-3; possibly TRBD2 for D (5 bases). V gave up 1 base and J gave up 2 bases, with 13 bases separating them. CDR3 length: 16 amino acids. Per the germline V gene, CDR1 is MNHNS and CDR2 is SASEGT. The CDR3 DNA is TGTGCCAGCAGTGAAGTACCTACTAGGTCCACAGATACGCAGTATTTT. Its protein is CASSEVPTRSTDTQYF.

V usage is TRBV14 and J usage is TRBJ2-2; tentatively, D is TRBD2 (6 bases). Germline-derived CDR1 and CDR2 are SGHDN and FVKESK. This CDR3 is built from 15 residues. The V and J ends lost 4 bases and 2 bases respectively, with 11 bases between them. The CDR3 region is CASSPWTTNTGELFF. The CDR3 DNA reads TGTGCCAGCAGCCCGTGGACTACTAACACCGGGGAGCTGTTTTTT.

This chain links TRBV21-1 with TRBJ2-4; TRBD1 is the table's D call and was not checked against the DNA. TRBV21-1 is a known pseudogene. CDR3 size: 15 residues. CDR3 in DNA: TGTGCCAGCAGTCTAGAGTACACAGGGGGCAACATTCAGTACTTC. Residues: CASSLEYTGGNIQYF.

The chain carries TRBV7-3 and TRBJ1-1; no clear D gene. Germline V gene data show CDR1 as SGHTA and CDR2 as FQGTGA. V lost 1 base and J 2 bases, leaving 8 bases between the germline ends. The CDR3 totals 14 residues. The CDR3 is CASSLMAANTEAFF. The DNA for the CDR3 is TGTGCCAGCAGCTTAATGGCAGCCAACACTGAAGCTTTCTTT. Full variable domain (remainder filled in from reference TRBV7-3 and TRBJ1-1): GAGVSQTPSNKVTEKGKYVELRCDPISGHTALYWYRQSLGQGPEFLIYFQGTGAADDSGLPNDRFFAVRPEGSVSTLKIQRTERGDSAVYLCASSLMAANTEAFFGQGTRLTVV.

This clone was detected once. The V call is TRBV6-5, the J call TRBJ1-1; perhaps TRBD1 as D (5 bases). CDR1 is MNHEY and CDR2 is SVGAGI in the germline V gene. The CDR3 is 16 residues long. V gave up 4 bases and J gave up 5 bases, with 20 bases separating them. This chain's CDR3 is CASSSRVWGVRTEAFF. CDR3 DNA: TGTGCCAGCAGTTCCAGGGTTTGGGGGGTACGGACTGAAGCTTTCTTT.

The chain recombines TRBV28 with TRBJ1-3; D remains ambiguous. V gave up 6 bases and J gave up 4 bases, with 16 bases separating them. Germline CDR1 and CDR2: MDHEN and SYDVKM. The CDR3 is 15 residues long. CDR3 coding DNA: TGTGCCAGCAGCCGCGAGGCGGGGAACGGAAACACCATATATTTT. Protein: CASSREAGNGNTIYF.

This chain's CDR3 is CASSEQVRSTEAFF. The CDR3 DNA reads TGTGCCAGCAGCGAACAGGTTAGGAGCACTGAAGCTTTCTTT. The V and J genes are TRBV7-3 and TRBJ1-1, with D perhaps matching TRBD1 (5 bases). In germline, CDR1 is SGHTA, CDR2 FQGTGA. The V and J ends lost 5 bases and 4 bases respectively, with 14 bases between them. CDR3 size: 14 residues. Full variable domain (remainder filled in from reference TRBV7-3 and TRBJ1-1): GAGVSQTPSNKVTEKGKYVELRCDPISGHTALYWYRQSLGQGPEFLIYFQGTGAADDSGLPNDRFFAVRPEGSVSTLKIQRTERGDSAVYLCASSEQVRSTEAFFGQGTRLTVV.